What follows are 15 T cell receptor beta chains derived from one specimen sequenced in a study of blood T cell repertoires in COVID-19. TCRdb's table, derived via immunoSEQ multiplex PCR, lists solely in-frame clones and lacks some. The table lists roughly 72,000 clones, around 80% of them singletons, with roughly 18% in the top ten. Input material: peripheral blood. The receptors here all came from a man in his 70s who had recovered from COVID-19.

The chain combines TRBV12-3 or TRBV12-4 with TRBJ1-1; 7 positions agree with TRBD1. V trimming: 5 bases; J trimming: 5 bases; junction bases outside the gene matches: 5. The CDR3 covers 13 residues. The CDR3 nucleotides are TGTGCCAGCAGTACGACAGGGTATACTGAAGCTTTCTTT. Translating it yields CASSTTGYTEAFF.

The chain recombines TRBV6-5 with TRBJ2-2; D possibly corresponds to TRBD1 (6 bases). The CDR3 is made up of 16 amino acids. The V and J ends lost 0 bases and 5 bases respectively, with 13 bases between them. Germline CDR1 reads MNHEY; CDR2 reads SVGAGI. The CDR3 sequence is CASSYSLIGGTGELFF. The CDR3 bases are TGTGCCAGCAGTTACTCGTTAATAGGGGGAACCGGGGAGCTGTTTTTT.

This chain joins TRBV6-2 or TRBV6-3 and TRBJ2-1; D gene uncertain. The germline V and J ends were trimmed by 2 bases and 7 bases, with 6 bases remaining between them. CDR3 length equals 12 residues. Germline loops: CDR1 MNHEY, CDR2 SVGEGT. For the CDR3, the DNA is TGTGCCAGCAGTTACCCGAGGAATGAGCAGTTCTTC. This sequence encodes CASSYPRNEQFF.

The V and J genes are TRBV28 and TRBJ1-4; 8 bases map to TRBD1. The germline CDR1 and CDR2 sequences are MDHEN and SYDVKM. The V and J ends lost 5 bases and 2 bases, in that order; junction bases with no gene match: 7. CDR3 size: 16 residues. The CDR3 region is CASSPRTGLTNEKLFF. For the CDR3, the DNA is TGTGCCAGCAGTCCACGGACAGGGCTTACTAATGAAAAACTGTTTTTT. The variable domain in full, with the rest retrieved from reference TRBV28 and TRBJ1-4, is DVKVTQSSRYLVKRTGEKVFLECVQDMDHENMFWYRQDPGLGLRLIYFSYDVKMKEKGDIPEGYSVSREKKERFSLILESASTNQTSMYLCASSPRTGLTNEKLFFGSGTQLSVL.

The chain uses TRBV7-9 and TRBJ1-1; D is unclear. The CDR3 is 13 amino acids. The germline CDR1 and CDR2 sequences are SEHNR and FQNEAQ (reference sequence). Trimming removed 4 bases from V and 4 bases from J, with 10 bases in between. CDR3 loop: CASSSRGSTEAFF. The DNA of the CDR3 is TGTGCCAGCAGCTCCAGAGGATCCACTGAAGCTTTCTTT. The variable domain in full, completed from reference TRBV7-9 and TRBJ1-1, reads DTGVSQNPRHKITKRGQNVTFRCDPISEHNRLYWYRQTLGQGPEFLTYFQNEAQLEKSRLLSDRFSAERPKGSFSTLEIQRTEQGDSAMYLCASSSRGSTEAFFGQGTRLTVV.

The genes are TRBV3-1 (or the pseudogene TRBV3-2) and TRBJ1-1, with D possibly TRBD1 on 5 matching bases. Between the trimmed V and J ends, which lost 2 bases and 4 bases, there was a span of 11 bases. Per the germline V gene, CDR1 is LGHDT and CDR2 is YNNKEL (reference sequence). CDR3 size: 14 residues. CDR3 in amino acids: CASSQPGWGTEAFF. CDR3 DNA sequence: TGTGCCAGCAGCCAACCAGGGTGGGGCACTGAAGCTTTCTTT.

This chain joins TRBV5-4 and TRBJ2-5; 9 bases match TRBD1. V lost 0 bases and J lost 2; bases outside the gene matches: 5. The CDR3 runs 16 residues. Per germline, CDR1 SGHNT and CDR2 YYREEE (reference sequence). The CDR3 loop is CASSLGQGDSQETQYF. The DNA for the CDR3 is TGTGCCAGCAGCTTGGGACAGGGGGACAGTCAAGAGACCCAGTACTTC.

The rearrangement joins TRBV19 to TRBJ2-7; TRBD2 matches 8 bases. The germline gives CDR1 LNHDA, CDR2 SQIVND (reference sequence). The CDR3 runs 12 residues. The trim removed 6 bases at V and 7 bases at J, leaving 5 bases unmatched. CDR3 protein: CASREREGEQYF. CDR3 nucleotide sequence: TGTGCCAGTAGGGAACGGGAGGGGGAGCAGTACTTC.

The chain couples TRBV5-5 to TRBJ1-2, with 7 bases that match TRBD1. Germline V gives CDR1 SGHKS, CDR2 YYEKEE (reference sequence). V trimming: 2 bases; J trimming: 6 bases; junction bases outside the gene matches: 4. CDR3 length: 13 amino acids. CDR3 amino acids: CASSFTGVDGYTF. CDR3 bases: TGTGCCAGCAGCTTTACAGGGGTCGATGGCTACACCTTC.

The V and J genes are TRBV13 and TRBJ2-1; D is undetermined. Trimming shortened V by 5 bases and J by 1 base, and 15 bases separated the two germline ends. The germline V gene encodes CDR1 PRHDT and CDR2 FYEKMQ (reference sequence). CDR3 length: 16 residues. The CDR3 bases are TGTGCCAGCAGCCCACCAAACCAGCGATCCTACAATGAGCAGTTCTTC. This gives the protein CASSPPNQRSYNEQFF.

The rearrangement joins TRBV2 to TRBJ2-5; TRBD1 matches 7 bases. CDR3 length: 14 residues. V lost 7 bases, J lost 7 bases, and 12 bases stayed unmatched. CDR1 is SNHLY, CDR2 FYNNEI, per germline. As DNA, the CDR3 is TGTGCCAGCATGGACAGGTCACTTTTTTCGACCCAGTACTTC. It yields the protein CASMDRSLFSTQYF.

This clone was observed once. The rearrangement joins TRBV7-8 to TRBJ1-2, with TRBD1 matching over 9 bases. Germline CDR1 is SGHVS and CDR2 is FQNEAQ. The CDR3 has 13 residues. Germline trimming cut 4 bases from V and 6 bases from J; bases unmatched to any gene: 3. The CDR3 sequence: CASSSTGGDGYTF. CDR3 DNA: TGTGCCAGCAGCTCTACAGGGGGCGATGGCTACACCTTC. The full variable domain, its missing parts supplied by reference TRBV7-8 and TRBJ1-2, is GAGVSQSPRYKVAKRGQDVALRCDPISGHVSLFWYQQALGQGPEFLTYFQNEAQLDKSGLPSDRFFAERPEGSVSTLKIQRTQQEDSAVYLCASSSTGGDGYTFGSGTRLTVV.

DNA for the CDR3: TGTGCCGGAAGACAGGGCGCGGATGGCTACACCTTC. It specifies CAGRQGADGYTF. V is TRBV28 and J is TRBJ1-2, with TRBD1 identical over 7 bases. The V gene end was trimmed by 11 bases and the J gene end by 6 bases; junction bases not matched to a gene: 9. This CDR3 has 12 amino acids. CDR1 and CDR2 (germline): MDHEN, SYDVKM.

The chain recombines TRBV6-2 or TRBV6-3 with TRBJ2-1, with 8 bases aligning to TRBD2. After removal of 6 bases from V and 7 bases from J, the junction contained 20 bases not matched to a gene. The length of the CDR3 is 18 residues. The V gene's germline CDR1 is MNHEY and CDR2 SVGEGT. In nucleotides, the CDR3 is TGTGCCAGCAGCCCCTATGCCCCGGGGGCAGCGGGAGAAAATGAGCAGTTCTTC. Translation gives CASSPYAPGAAGENEQFF.

This clone was seen only once. The chain employs TRBV11-3 and TRBJ1-2; TRBD1 matches 10 bases. In germline, CDR1 is SGHNT, CDR2 YENEEA. The CDR3 contains 16 residues. Trimming at V came to 3 bases and at J to 6 bases, leaving 10 bases not matched to a gene. The DNA of the CDR3 is TGTGCCAGCAGCTTGGCACCCGGACAGGGGGACAATGGCTACACCTTC. Its translation is CASSLAPGQGDNGYTF.